This TCR beta chain is from a study of immune aging and cytomegalovirus after organ transplant. As regards this clonotype: Its specificity is unknown.

Time point in this sample: five sample-tagged time points from pre-transplant (day -1) to day 368 post-transplant, pooled. Thawed PBMC were stimulated 12 hours with CMV IE-1 peptides. Sorting captured CD8+CD137+ and CD4+CD154+ T cells responding to CMV. Overall study results and limits: Large clones held more TEMRA; the seven largest (over 1,700 cells) gained aged and TEMRA, lost TCM.

Germline assignment: CDR1 DFQATT and CDR2 SNEGSKA (reference sequence). Trimming shortened V by 3 bases and J by 4 bases, and 12 bases separated the two germline ends. This CDR3 is 13 amino acids long. BD Rhapsody targeted mRNA and AbSeq chemistry was used for microwell cell capture and library preparation. Authors' methods: Of 9,000 to 11,000 cells, 4494 CD8 T cells had identifiable CDR3. TCRdb redid the calling of the single-cell sequencing reads with MiXCR, one entry per CDR3 protein. In this record, the V and J calls reflect TCRdb's handling and not the investigators' own analysis. The sample shows approximately 22,000 distinct CDR3 sequences, approximately 40% of them seen only once.

This specimen was CMV peptide-activated CD4+ and CD8+ T cells sorted from blood, taken at five time points, pooled. This sample's subset: sorted CD8+CD137+ and CD4+CD154+ T cells after 11 to 12 h CMV IE-1 peptide stimulation. This TCR was recovered from a female donor who had a heart transplant and CMV viremia. The chain uses TRBV20-1 and TRBJ1-2; D call uncertain. CDR3 in amino acids: CSASSGTGYGYTF. In DNA, the CDR3 is TGCAGTGCTAGTTCGGGAACGGGCTATGGCTACACCTTC.